This entry lists 27 T cell receptor beta chains sequenced from one sample in a study of PD-1 blockade in mismatch repair-deficient tumors. This table comes from immunoSEQ multiplex PCR, and its TCRdb copy is limited to in-frame clones, with some not included. The data show tens of thousands of clones, just under 85% seen once. The specimen comprised peripheral blood, sampled 2 weeks after starting pembrolizumab. The receptors originated from an adult with mismatch repair-deficient cancer.

V is TRBV11-2 and J is TRBJ1-2; maybe TRBD1 (5 bases). Looked up from germline, CDR1 is SGHAT and CDR2 is FQNNGV. This CDR3 is 13 amino acids long. V was cut by 3 bases and J by 6 bases, with 11 bases left in between. The CDR3 nucleotides read TGTGCCAGCAGCTTGGGGGAGGGGAATGGCTACACCTTC. This codes for CASSLGEGNGYTF.

The V and J genes are TRBV27 and TRBJ1-5, with no clear D. The CDR3 runs to 14 residues. With 6 bases removed from V and 6 bases from J, the gap between germline ends came to 15 bases. Germline V gives CDR1 MNHEY, CDR2 SMNVEV (reference sequence). The CDR3 loop reads CASSPAGYSQPQHF. CDR3 nucleotide sequence: TGTGCCAGCAGCCCCGCCGGTTATTCTCAGCCCCAGCATTTT.

The genes are TRBV11-1 and TRBJ2-7, with TRBD1 matching over 9 bases. V lost 5 bases, J lost 7 bases, and 15 bases stayed unmatched. The CDR3 consists of 16 residues. The germline gives CDR1 SGHAT, CDR2 FQDESV (reference sequence). CDR3 sequence: CASSPSVTGGQREQYF. DNA of the CDR3: TGTGCCAGCAGCCCTTCTGTGACAGGGGGACAGAGGGAGCAGTACTTC.

The gene calls are TRBV28 and TRBJ1-5; D possibly corresponds to TRBD1 (5 bases). Deletions cut 2 bases from V and 6 bases from J, with 14 bases between. The CDR3 is 15 amino acids. The germline V gene has CDR1 MDHEN and CDR2 SYDVKM. This CDR3 reads CASSLRGVERQPQHF. Here the CDR3 DNA reads TGTGCCAGCAGTTTACGGGGCGTAGAGCGTCAGCCCCAGCATTTT.

The CDR3 loop reads CASSRGGQGATHRPYNEQFF. CDR3 nucleotide sequence: TGTGCCAGTAGTAGGGGGGGACAGGGGGCGACCCACCGACCCTACAATGAGCAGTTCTTC. The chain has TRBV19 and TRBJ2-1; 12 positions match TRBD1. The J segment lost 2 bases and the V segment lost 4 bases, leaving 15 bases of the junction unmatched. The CDR3 consists of 20 residues. The germline V gene encodes CDR1 LNHDA and CDR2 SQIVND (reference sequence).

This chain links TRBV27 with TRBJ2-7; D might be TRBD1 (6 bases). CDR1 and CDR2 (germline): MNHEY, SMNVEV (reference sequence). The CDR3 extends over 14 amino acids. V was trimmed by 6 bases and J by 0 bases, leaving 12 bases between them. CDR3 DNA sequence: TGTGCCAGCAGCCACCGGGACACCTCCTACGAGCAGTACTTC. As protein: CASSHRDTSYEQYF.

V and J are TRBV5-5 and TRBJ2-2, with TRBD1 matching 7 bases. This CDR3 has 17 amino acids. The germline V gene has CDR1 SGHKS and CDR2 YYEKEE (reference sequence). J was trimmed by 1 base and V by 3 bases; bases with no gene match: 9. The CDR3 DNA reads as TGTGCCAGCAGCTCCTCCGGCTGGACAGGGAACACCGGGGAGCTGTTTTTT. It is translated as CASSSSGWTGNTGELFF.

CDR3 sequence reads: CASSPAGPYEQYF. CDR3 sequence (DNA): TGTGCCAGCTCACCCGCAGGGCCCTACGAGCAGTACTTC. V gene TRBV18 combines with J gene TRBJ2-7; tentatively, D is TRBD1 (5 bases). V was cut by 3 bases and J by 2 bases, with 8 bases left in between. The length of the CDR3 is 13 residues. The germline gives CDR1 KGHSH, CDR2 LQKENI.

The CDR3 nucleotides read TGTGCCAGCAGCTTTAGTAGGGAGTCGGGTCACATTCAGTACTTC. Amino acids: CASSFSRESGHIQYF. The rearrangement uses TRBV11-2 and TRBJ2-4, with D maybe TRBD2 (5 bases). Looked up from germline, CDR1 is SGHAT and CDR2 is FQNNGV. V shed 3 bases and J shed 8 bases, with 17 bases lying between them. The CDR3 is made up of 15 amino acids.

This sequence joins TRBV6-5 and TRBJ2-7, with a weak D call TRBD1 (5 bases). V was trimmed by 0 bases and J by 4 bases, leaving 10 bases between them. In germline, CDR1 is MNHEY, CDR2 SVGAGI. The CDR3 contains 14 residues. The CDR3 protein is CASSYSSGPYEQYF. CDR3 nucleotides: TGTGCCAGCAGTTACTCGTCAGGGCCGTACGAGCAGTACTTC.

J is TRBJ2-7 and V is TRBV4-3; D gene uncertain. V lost 1 base, J lost 2 bases, and 15 bases lay in between. The CDR3 sequence is 16 residues long. From germline, CDR1 is LGHNA and CDR2 YSLEER. As DNA, the CDR3 is TGCGCCAGCAGCCAAGCCTGGGTTACAGACACCTACGAGCAGTACTTC. The encoded protein is CASSQAWVTDTYEQYF.

The DNA for the CDR3 is TGTGCCAGCAGCTTAACAGGGGAAACCGGCTACACCTTC. It specifies CASSLTGETGYTF. This chain uses TRBV7-2 with TRBJ1-2, with 7 bases aligning to TRBD1. The CDR3 totals 13 residues. The germline CDR1 and CDR2 sequences are SGHTA and FQGNSA. The trim removed 2 bases at V and 8 bases at J, leaving 5 bases unmatched.

The V and J genes are TRBV30 and TRBJ2-2; possible D gene TRBD2, 6 bases. Trimming took off 5 bases at V and 5 bases at J, with 6 bases between the two ends. The CDR3 runs 11 residues. CDR1 and CDR2 from the germline V gene are GTSNPN and SVGIG (reference sequence). CDR3 sequence: CAWGGTGELFF. In DNA form, the CDR3 reads TGTGCCTGGGGGGGGACCGGGGAGCTGTTTTTT.

V and J are TRBV29-1 and TRBJ2-1; 11 nucleotides match TRBD1. Per germline, CDR1 SQVTM and CDR2 ANQGSEA. There are 18 residues in the CDR3. The J segment lost 4 bases and the V segment lost 6 bases, leaving 17 bases of the junction unmatched. The CDR3 DNA sequence: TGCAGCGTCCACAAGGACAGGGGGCCATCCTCCTATTACAATGAGCAGTTCTTC. Translated: CSVHKDRGPSSYYNEQFF.

The rearrangement uses TRBV6-4 and TRBJ1-2; the D is unclear. V was pared by 8 bases and J by 1 base, with 11 bases between. The CDR3 loop spans 13 amino acids. The germline gives CDR1 MRHNA, CDR2 SNTAGT. CDR3 protein: CASEKTVNYGYTF. For the CDR3, the DNA is TGTGCCAGCGAGAAGACCGTTAACTATGGCTACACCTTC.

The gene calls are TRBV28 and TRBJ2-3; 8 bases agree with TRBD2. Unmatched junction bases numbered 5, after V lost 11 bases and J lost 1 base. From germline, CDR1 is MDHEN and CDR2 SYDVKM. This CDR3 comprises 13 residues. CDR3 in DNA: TGTGCCGTCTCGGGGGGGCGCACAGATACGCAGTATTTT. It is translated as CAVSGGRTDTQYF.

The rearrangement uses TRBV30 and TRBJ2-1, with D unresolved. CDR3 length: 11 amino acids. V was trimmed by 1 base and J by 8 bases, leaving 6 bases between them. Germline V gene sequence: CDR1 GTSNPN, CDR2 SVGIG (reference sequence). The CDR3 coding sequence is TGTGCCTGGAGTGGTCTCGATGAGCAGTTCTTC. Translated, it gives CAWSGLDEQFF.

The chain joins TRBV19 to TRBJ2-3, with 13 bases lining up with TRBD2. The junction had 10 bases not matched to a gene; V was cut back by 4 bases and J by 3 bases. The CDR3 is made up of 18 amino acids. From germline, CDR1 is LNHDA and CDR2 SQIVND (reference sequence). CDR3 protein: CASSRGIRTSGSTDTQYF. CDR3 bases: TGTGCCAGTAGTAGGGGAATCCGGACTAGCGGGAGTACAGATACGCAGTATTTT.

This chain joins TRBV7-2 and TRBJ1-2; D possibly corresponds to TRBD1 (6 bases). There are 14 residues in the CDR3. The germline V gene encodes CDR1 SGHTA and CDR2 FQGNSA. Trimming took off 2 bases at V and 5 bases at J, with 12 bases between the two ends. The CDR3 loop reads CASSLNRQGYGYTF. The CDR3 nucleotides are TGTGCCAGCAGCTTAAATCGGCAGGGGTATGGCTACACCTTC.

This chain connects TRBV6-1 to TRBJ1-1; D perhaps matches TRBD1 (5 bases). Deletions cut 6 bases from V and 1 base from J, with 9 bases between. Per germline, CDR1 MNHNS and CDR2 SASEGT. The CDR3 sequence is 13 residues long. Written as DNA, the CDR3 is TGTGCCAGCAGCCTGGGGGAGAACACTGAAGCTTTCTTT. This gives the protein CASSLGENTEAFF.

The rearrangement links TRBV19 to TRBJ2-6; D gene uncertain. The germline V gene has CDR1 LNHDA and CDR2 SQIVND (reference sequence). The CDR3 sequence is 12 residues long. V lost 7 bases to trimming and J lost 12 bases, with 13 bases between them. CDR3 sequence reads: CASMAPGVVLTF. The DNA for the CDR3 is TGTGCCAGTATGGCCCCCGGAGTCGTCCTGACTTTC.

The chain couples TRBV19 to TRBJ2-2, with 9 bases matching TRBD2. CDR3 length equals 16 residues. The trim removed 5 bases at V and 7 bases at J, leaving 11 bases unmatched. Per the germline V gene, CDR1 is LNHDA and CDR2 is SQIVND (reference sequence). The CDR3 protein is CASSSPSSGSGGELFF. CDR3 nucleotide sequence: TGTGCCAGTAGTTCCCCCAGTAGCGGGAGTGGCGGGGAGCTGTTTTTT. Filled out from reference TRBV19 and TRBJ2-2, the complete variable domain reads DGGITQSPKYLFRKEGQNVTLSCEQNLNHDAMYWYRQDPGQGLRLIYYSQIVNDFQKGDIAEGYSVSREKKESFPLTVTSAQKNPTAFYLCASSSPSSGSGGELFFGEGSRLTVL.

The V call is TRBV15, the J call TRBJ1-4, with TRBD1 matching over 7 bases. The trim removed 4 bases at V and 4 bases at J, leaving 9 bases unmatched. This CDR3 is 16 amino acids long. Germline CDR1 and CDR2: LNHNV and YYDKDF (reference sequence). CDR3 sequence: CATSTEGQPLNEKLFF. CDR3 in DNA: TGTGCCACCAGCACCGAGGGACAGCCCCTTAATGAAAAACTGTTTTTT.

This clone is a singleton in its sample. The chain recombines TRBV30 with TRBJ2-7, with D perhaps matching TRBD1 (5 bases). The CDR3 length is 13 residues. V was shortened by 1 base and J by 3 bases, with 10 bases between the two germline ends. Germline assignment: CDR1 GTSNPN and CDR2 SVGIG (reference sequence). In DNA, the CDR3 is TGTGCCTGGAGTGGGCAGGGTAGCTACGAGCAGTACTTC. Translation gives CAWSGQGSYEQYF. Variable domain in full (rest from reference TRBV30 and TRBJ2-7): SQTIHQWPATLVQPVGSPLSLECTVEGTSNPNLYWYRQAAGRGLQLLFYSVGIGQISSEVPQNLSASRPQDRQFILSSKKLLLSDSGFYLCAWSGQGSYEQYFGPGTRLTVT.

This chain joins TRBV10-2 and TRBJ1-1; D remains ambiguous. The CDR3 length is 12 residues. V lost 0 bases to trimming and J lost 7 bases, with 6 bases between them. CDR1 is WSHSY, CDR2 SAAADI, per germline. The DNA for the CDR3 is TGCGCCAGCAGTGAGTCGAGGTTTGAAGCTTTCTTT. Residues: CASSESRFEAFF.

The chain combines TRBV9 with TRBJ2-2; D remains ambiguous. CDR3 length equals 16 residues. CDR1 is SGDLS, CDR2 YYNGEE, per germline. With 0 bases removed from V and 1 base from J, the gap between germline ends came to 10 bases. CDR3 DNA sequence: TGTGCCAGCAGCGTAGGTAACACACAGAACACCGGGGAGCTGTTTTTT. Its protein product is CASSVGNTQNTGELFF.

The chain joins TRBV7-6 to TRBJ2-2, with a possible D match to TRBD1 (6 bases). The CDR3 extends over 15 amino acids. Germline-derived CDR1 and CDR2 are SGHVS and FNYEAQ. Trimming took 1 base from V and 4 from J, leaving 10 bases between them. The CDR3 loop is CASSLGARGTGELFF. In nucleotides, the CDR3 is TGTGCCAGCAGCTTAGGGGCCAGGGGCACCGGGGAGCTGTTTTTT.